This T cell receptor beta chain was recovered during a study of CD8+ T cells in alopecia areata. The overall study: Treated patients were dosed with oral tofacitinib, taking 5 to 10 mg twice daily. Tofacitinib continued for 6 to 18 months and was then withheld for 6 months. Study results and limitations: Patients shared TCRs less clearly than mice did, possibly owing to HLA. Normal scalp had lower clonality than lesional scalp, with alopecia totalis/universalis lesions showing this most strongly.

In the case of this clone: What it binds is unknown.

The investigators collected lesional scalp punch biopsies and peripheral blood from alopecia areata patients. Sequencing templates came from extracted RNA that was reverse transcribed into cDNA. TCRdb keeps only in-frame clones here, not all; method: immunoSEQ multiplex PCR. The sample has roughly 20,000 clones; around 62% are singletons. Germline V gene lookup returns CDR1 SGHRS and CDR2 YFSETQ. The ends lost 4 bases at V and 4 bases at J; junction bases unmatched: 6. The CDR3 is made up of 15 amino acids. This chain connects TRBV5-1 to TRBJ2-1, with 9 nucleotides matching TRBD2. The TCR sequence derives from a human donor with alopecia areata. The sequences come from skin, collected at week 0. The CDR3 DNA is TGCGCCAGCAGCCCCCCAGCGGGGGGTTACAATGAGCAGTTCTTC. This sequence encodes CASSPPAGGYNEQFF.